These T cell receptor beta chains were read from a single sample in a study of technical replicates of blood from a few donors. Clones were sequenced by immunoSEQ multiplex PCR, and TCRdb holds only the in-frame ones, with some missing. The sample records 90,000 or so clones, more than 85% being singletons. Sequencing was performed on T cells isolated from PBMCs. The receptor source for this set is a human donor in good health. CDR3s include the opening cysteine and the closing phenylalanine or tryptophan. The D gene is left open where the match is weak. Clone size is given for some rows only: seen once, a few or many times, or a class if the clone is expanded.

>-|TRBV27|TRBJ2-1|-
TGTGCCAGCAGTTTAGCGGTCCTATACAATGAGCAGTTCTTC
CASSLAVLYNEQFF
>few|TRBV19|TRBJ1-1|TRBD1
TGTGCCAGTAGTACCCTAGACAGGGGGATGAACACTGAAGCTTTCTTT
CASSTLDRGMNTEAFF
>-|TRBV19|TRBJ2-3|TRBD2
TGTGCCAGTAGTATCTTCGTAGCGGGAGCAGATACGCAGTATTTT
CASSIFVAGADTQYF
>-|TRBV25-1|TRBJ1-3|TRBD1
TGTGCCAGCAGTGAATGGGGACAGCCCTCTGGAAACACCATATATTTT
CASSEWGQPSGNTIYF
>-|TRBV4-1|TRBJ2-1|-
TGCGCCAGCAGCCAAGATGGAGGTTCCTACAATGAGCAGTTCTTC
CASSQDGGSYNEQFF
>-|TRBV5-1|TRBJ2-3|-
TGCGCCAGCAGGGAGGGACTCCTCAGCACAGATACGCAGTATTTT
CASREGLLSTDTQYF
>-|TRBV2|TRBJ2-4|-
TGTGCCAGCAGTGAAATCCAGGTCCGAGCCAAAAACATTCAGTACTTC
CASSEIQVRAKNIQYF
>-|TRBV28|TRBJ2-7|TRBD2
TGTGCCAGCGGAAACCTAGCGGGGAGGGGCGAGCAGTACTTC
CASGNLAGRGEQYF
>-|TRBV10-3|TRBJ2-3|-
TGTGCCATCAGTGAGGGTGGGCCATTTGATACGCAGTATTTT
CAISEGGPFDTQYF
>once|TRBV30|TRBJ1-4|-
TGTGCCTGGAGTGTACCATTTGGACGGGGTGAAAAACTGTTTTTT
CAWSVPFGRGEKLFF
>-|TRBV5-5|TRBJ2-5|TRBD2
TGTGCCAGCAGCTTGGAACTAGCGGGAGTGTATGAGACCCAGTACTTC
CASSLELAGVYETQYF
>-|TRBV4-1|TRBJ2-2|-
TGCGCCAGCAGCCAAGGGCCGGGATTCGGGGAGCTGTTTTTT
CASSQGPGFGELFF
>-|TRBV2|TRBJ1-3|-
TGTGCCATCATATCAAGGGGCTCTGGAAACACCATATATTTT
CAIISRGSGNTIYF
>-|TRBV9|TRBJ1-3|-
TGTGCCAGCAGCGTACAGGGTGGCTCTGGAAACACCATATATTTT
CASSVQGGSGNTIYF
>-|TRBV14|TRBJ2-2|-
TGTGCCAGCAGCCAATACTTTACGACCGGGGAGCTGTTTTTT
CASSQYFTTGELFF
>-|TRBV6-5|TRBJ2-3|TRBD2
TGTGCCAGCAGTTACTCGATTAGCGGGGTGTTTGATACGCAGTATTTT
CASSYSISGVFDTQYF
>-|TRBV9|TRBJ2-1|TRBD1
TGTGCCAGCAGCGCGAGGGGACAGGAATACAATGAGCAGTTCTTC
CASSARGQEYNEQFF
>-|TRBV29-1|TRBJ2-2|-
TGCAGCGTTTCCGGGGCGAACACCGGGGAGCTGTTTTTT
CSVSGANTGELFF
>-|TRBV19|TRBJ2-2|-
TGTGCCAGTAAGATAGCGGATGACACCGGGGAGCTGTTTTTT
CASKIADDTGELFF
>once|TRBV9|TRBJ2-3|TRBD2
TGTGCCAGCAGCGTAGTAGCGGGAGATATCACAGATACGCAGTATTTT
CASSVVAGDITDTQYF
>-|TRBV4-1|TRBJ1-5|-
TGCGCCAGCAGCCCCCGATCGGACAGAAATCAGCCCCAGCATTTT
CASSPRSDRNQPQHF
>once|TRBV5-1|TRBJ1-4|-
TGCGCCAGCAGCCGAGGGGGAAGAATGGGAGCGACTAATGAAAAACTGTTTTTT
CASSRGGRMGATNEKLFF
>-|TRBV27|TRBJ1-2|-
TGTGCCAGCAGGATCTTAGGGGGGGCTCAAGGCTACACCTTC
CASRILGGAQGYTF
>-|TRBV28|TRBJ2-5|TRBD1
TGTGCCAGCAGTTTCCGGGACAGGGGGACTGCAGGGGAGACCCAGTACTTC
CASSFRDRGTAGETQYF